One TCR beta chain is described in this entry. The data originate from a study of blood T cell repertoires in COVID-19. At the level of the study: T cells, B-cell-depleted T cells, or PBMCs provided the cDNA or gDNA that served as material.

CDR1 and CDR2 (germline): PRHDT, FYEKMQ (reference sequence). The CDR3 has 11 residues. Trimming took off 3 bases at V and 9 bases at J, with 9 bases between the two ends. Across 24 US areas, participants ranged in age from 18 to 89 years. Repertoires were generated with immunoSEQ multiplex PCR, while TCRdb's copy carries only in-frame clones and drops some. The table shows about 240,000 clones, with around 86% occurring only once. Source material: PBMCs or T cells enriched from blood (not recorded which). This TCR derives from a woman between 35 and 50 years old with acute COVID-19. The chain recombines TRBV13 with TRBJ2-7, with D maybe TRBD1 (5 bases). The CDR3 DNA is TGTGCCAGCAGCTTCGGAACAGGGCAGTACTTC. The encoded protein is CASSFGTGQYF.